This TCR beta chain was sequenced during a study of T cell repertoires in aging, cancer and after chemotherapy. A mixed TRB-A/B primer pool amplified rearranged TRB by multiplex touch-down PCR. One entry per CDR3 protein, called by TCRdb with MiXCR from the multiplex PCR reads. The sample lists approximately 13,000 distinct CDR3 sequences, more than 25% occurring once. Amplification of TCR beta used genomic DNA extracted from peripheral blood. The CDR3 has 15 residues. Germline values: CDR1 DFQATT, CDR2 SNEGSKA (reference sequence). V lost 2 bases and J lost 6; bases outside the gene matches: 9. The sample holds a few counts of this clonotype.

V is TRBV20-1 and J is TRBJ1-5; 8 bases match TRBD1. Sequences were obtained from blood. The TCR sequence derives from a human donor in good health. In DNA, the CDR3 is TGCAGTGCTAGACGAGCAGGGGGCGAAACTCAGCCCCAGCATTTT. Translation gives CSARRAGGETQPQHF.